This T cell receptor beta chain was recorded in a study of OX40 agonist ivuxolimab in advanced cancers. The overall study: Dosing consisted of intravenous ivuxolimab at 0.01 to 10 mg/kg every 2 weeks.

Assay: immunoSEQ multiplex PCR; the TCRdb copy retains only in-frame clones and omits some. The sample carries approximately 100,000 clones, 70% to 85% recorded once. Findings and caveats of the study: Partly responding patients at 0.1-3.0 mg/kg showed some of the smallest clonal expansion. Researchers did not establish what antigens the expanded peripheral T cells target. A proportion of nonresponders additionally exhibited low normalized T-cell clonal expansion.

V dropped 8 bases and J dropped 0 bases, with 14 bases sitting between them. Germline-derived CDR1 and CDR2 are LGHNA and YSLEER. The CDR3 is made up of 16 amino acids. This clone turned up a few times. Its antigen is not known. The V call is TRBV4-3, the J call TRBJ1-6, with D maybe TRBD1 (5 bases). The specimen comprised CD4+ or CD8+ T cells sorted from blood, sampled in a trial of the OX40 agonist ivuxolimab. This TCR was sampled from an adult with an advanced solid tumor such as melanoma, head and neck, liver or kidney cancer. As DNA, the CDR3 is TGCGCCAGCCGTCAACAGGCGAGCTCCTATAATTCACCCCTCCACTTT. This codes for CASRQQASSYNSPLHF.